This T cell receptor (beta chain) emerged from a study of T cell responses to AZD1222 COVID-19 vaccine. Study outcomes and limitations: Donors were chiefly white British, with a greater number of females, and clonal diversity was perhaps underestimated. Dominant at 160-218 and 743-854, vaccine-associated CD4 TCRs also spanned spike. Unmutated variant regions are reportedly targeted by nearly half of spike-specific TCRs. AZD1222 recipients seropositive at baseline numbered only six.

The CDR3 is 14 amino acids. Trimming cost V 0 bases and J 0 bases, with 7 bases left between them. Germline CDR1 reads SGHRS; CDR2 reads YFSETQ. In regard to this clone: Its target is unknown.

This table comes from immunoSEQ multiplex PCR, and its TCRdb copy is limited to in-frame clones, with some not included. The sample lists approximately 100,000 clones, roughly 91% occurring once. This receptor was identified in an adult who received the AZD1222 COVID-19 vaccine. The material sequenced was peripheral blood, taken 28 days after the second AZD1222 dose. The rearrangement links TRBV5-1 to TRBJ2-7; D is uncertain. In DNA, the CDR3 is TGCGCCAGCAGCTTGGCCGGAAGCTCCTACGAGCAGTACTTC. It encodes CASSLAGSSYEQYF. The variable domain in full, with the rest retrieved from reference TRBV5-1 and TRBJ2-7, is KAGVTQTPRYLIKTRGQQVTLSCSPISGHRSVSWYQQTPGQGLQFLFEYFSETQRNKGNFPGRFSGRQFSNSRSEMNVSTLELGDSALYLCASSLAGSSYEQYFGPGTRLTVT.